The entry below gives a single T cell receptor (beta chain) sequence along with its context. The sort gate was single viable CD3+CD4+CD8-CD45RO+ cells for memory CD4+ T cells. These data are taken from a study of memory CD4+ T cells and cytomegalovirus serostatus. Germline V gives CDR1 SGHTA, CDR2 FQGNSA. V lost 1 base and J lost 3; bases outside the gene matches: 7. CDR3 length equals 16 residues. Sequencing used immunoSEQ multiplex PCR; TCRdb keeps in-frame clones, though not all of them. The profile shows about 59,000 clones, roughly 81% of them singletons. The sequence was obtained from an adult in good health and CMV-seronegative. V and J are TRBV7-2 and TRBJ2-3; TRBD2 agrees at 7 bases. The sequenced material came from memory CD4+ T cells from blood. CDR3 bases: TGTGCCAGCAGCTTAGGGGCGGGAGTTGGAACAGATACGCAGTATTTT. Translating it yields CASSLGAGVGTDTQYF.